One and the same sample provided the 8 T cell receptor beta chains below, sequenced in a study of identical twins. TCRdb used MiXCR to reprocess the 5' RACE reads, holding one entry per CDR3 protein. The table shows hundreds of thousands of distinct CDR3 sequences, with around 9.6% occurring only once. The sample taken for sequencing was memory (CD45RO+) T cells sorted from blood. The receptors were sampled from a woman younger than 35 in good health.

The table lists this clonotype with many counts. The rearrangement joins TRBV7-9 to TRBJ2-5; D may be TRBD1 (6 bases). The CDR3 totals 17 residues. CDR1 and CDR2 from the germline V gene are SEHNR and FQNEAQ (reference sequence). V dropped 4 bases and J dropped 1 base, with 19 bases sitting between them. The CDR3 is CASSSWAGALIQETQYF. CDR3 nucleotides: TGTGCCAGCAGCTCCTGGGCAGGGGCCTTAATCCAAGAGACCCAGTACTTC.

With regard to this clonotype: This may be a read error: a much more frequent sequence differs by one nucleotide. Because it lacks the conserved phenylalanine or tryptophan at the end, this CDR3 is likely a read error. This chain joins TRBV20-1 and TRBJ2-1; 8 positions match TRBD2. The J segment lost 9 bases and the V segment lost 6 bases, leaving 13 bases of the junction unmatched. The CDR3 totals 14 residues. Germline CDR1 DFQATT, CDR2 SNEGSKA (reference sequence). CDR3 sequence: CSARVRGRMREQFV. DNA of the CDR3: TGCAGTGCGCGAGTTCGCGGGAGGATGCGTGAGCAGTTCGTC.

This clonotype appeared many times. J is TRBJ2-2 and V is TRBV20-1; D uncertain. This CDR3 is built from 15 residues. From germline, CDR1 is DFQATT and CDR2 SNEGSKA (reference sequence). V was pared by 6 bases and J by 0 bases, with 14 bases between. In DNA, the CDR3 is TGCAGTGCGGGTGTACCGTTCGCGAACACCGGGGAGCTGTTTTTT. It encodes CSAGVPFANTGELFF.

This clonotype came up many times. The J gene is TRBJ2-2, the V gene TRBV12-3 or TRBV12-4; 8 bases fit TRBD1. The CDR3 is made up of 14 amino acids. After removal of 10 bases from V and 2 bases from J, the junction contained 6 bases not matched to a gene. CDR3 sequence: CATVGQGNTGELFF. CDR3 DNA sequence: TGTGCCACAGTAGGACAGGGAAACACCGGGGAGCTGTTTTTT.

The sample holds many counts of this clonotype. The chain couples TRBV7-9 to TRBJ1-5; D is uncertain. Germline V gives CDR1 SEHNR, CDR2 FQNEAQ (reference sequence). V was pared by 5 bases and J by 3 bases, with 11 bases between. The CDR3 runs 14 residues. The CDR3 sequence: CASSGWGDNQPQHF. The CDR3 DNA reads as TGTGCCAGCAGCGGATGGGGTGACAATCAGCCCCAGCATTTT.

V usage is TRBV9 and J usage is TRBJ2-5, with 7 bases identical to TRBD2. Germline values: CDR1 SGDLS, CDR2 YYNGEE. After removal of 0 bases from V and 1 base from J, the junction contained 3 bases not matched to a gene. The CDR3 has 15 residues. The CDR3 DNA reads TGTGCCAGCAGCGTAGCAGCGGGGACCCAAGAGACCCAGTACTTC. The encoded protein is CASSVAAGTQETQYF.

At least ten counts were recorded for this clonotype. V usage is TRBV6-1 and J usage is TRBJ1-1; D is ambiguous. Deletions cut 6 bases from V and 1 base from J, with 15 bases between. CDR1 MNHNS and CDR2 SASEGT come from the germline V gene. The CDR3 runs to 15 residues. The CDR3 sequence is CASSPPPTWNTEAFF. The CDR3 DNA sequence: TGTGCCAGCAGCCCTCCCCCCACGTGGAACACTGAAGCTTTCTTT.

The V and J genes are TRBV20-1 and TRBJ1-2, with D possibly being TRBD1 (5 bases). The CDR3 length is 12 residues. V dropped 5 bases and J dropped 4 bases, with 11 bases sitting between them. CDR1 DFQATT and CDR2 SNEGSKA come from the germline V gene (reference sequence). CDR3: CSAAPGLYGYTF. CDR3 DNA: TGCAGTGCTGCACCGGGACTCTATGGCTACACCTTC.